This T cell receptor (beta chain) originates from a study of cytomegalovirus exposure and HLA in healthy donors. Primers: 60 Vbeta forward and 13 Jbeta reverse. Profiled with immunoSEQ multiplex PCR; TCRdb holds only in-frame clones, not every one. The sample records approximately 150,000 clones, around 77% being singletons. V shed 6 bases and J shed 2 bases, with 14 bases lying between them. Per the germline V gene, CDR1 is MNHEY and CDR2 is SVGAGI. This CDR3 comprises 14 residues. Details on this clone: Antigen unknown.

Overall study findings and caveats: Earlier analysis looked at TCR beta V segments, and most were productive about 87% or about 30% of the time.

This TCR derives from a young man in good health and CMV-seropositive. Sequenced: PBMCs. The genes are TRBV6-5 and TRBJ2-7, with D perhaps TRBD1 (6 bases). In nucleotides, the CDR3 is TGTGCCAGCAGGAACCCCAGGGGACCCTACGAGCAGTACTTC. Its translation: CASRNPRGPYEQYF.